Presented here are 19 T cell receptor beta chains from one specimen sequenced in a study of shared clonotypes between healthy human individuals. Method: immunoSEQ multiplex PCR; TCRdb's copy keeps in-frame clones and lacks some. The data contain around 1.4 million clones, 98% to 99% of them singletons. The sample was naive CD4+ T cells sorted from blood. Subset indicated: CD45RA+ positively selected. These receptors originate from a man aged 25 to 45 in good health.

The gene calls are TRBV7-9 and TRBJ1-1, with 8 bases fitting TRBD1. Unmatched junction bases numbered 8, after V lost 5 bases and J lost 3 bases. Germline V gene data show CDR1 as SEHNR and CDR2 as FQNEAQ (reference sequence). There are 15 residues in the CDR3. The CDR3 DNA follows: TGTGCCAGCAGCCCGGGACAGGACCCCGACACTGAAGCTTTCTTT. Its protein product is CASSPGQDPDTEAFF.

The V call is TRBV19, the J call TRBJ2-7, with D unresolved. The V end was cut by 2 bases, the J end by 5 bases, with 7 bases between. The CDR3 is 12 residues long. Germline loops: CDR1 LNHDA, CDR2 SQIVND (reference sequence). The CDR3 reads CASSITWNEQYF. DNA of the CDR3: TGTGCCAGTAGTATAACGTGGAACGAGCAGTACTTC.

The chain employs TRBV5-6 and TRBJ2-3, with TRBD2 identical over 11 bases. Germline CDR1 SGHDT, CDR2 YYEEEE. CDR3 size: 16 residues. Unmatched junction bases numbered 1, after V lost 1 base and J lost 0 bases. The CDR3 loop is CASSLRTSGSTDTQYF. In nucleotides, the CDR3 is TGTGCCAGCAGCTTGCGGACTAGCGGGAGCACAGATACGCAGTATTTT.

This chain joins TRBV5-4 and TRBJ2-1, with D possibly being TRBD2 (5 bases). The CDR3 extends over 15 amino acids. V gave up 4 bases and J gave up 4 bases, with 15 bases separating them. CDR1 is SGHNT and CDR2 is YYREEE in the germline V gene (reference sequence). The CDR3 DNA reads TGTGCCAGCAGCCAAAATTACCCGGGGTACAATGAGCAGTTCTTC. Translated: CASSQNYPGYNEQFF.

The chain is built from TRBV7-8 and TRBJ1-2; D is possibly TRBD1 (5 bases). V lost 0 bases, J lost 4 bases, and 12 bases lay in between. The CDR3 has 15 residues. Germline-derived CDR1 and CDR2 are SGHVS and FQNEAQ. The CDR3 DNA follows: TGTGCCAGCAGCTTAGCGAGGACACTTGCCTATGGCTACACCTTC. It specifies CASSLARTLAYGYTF.

A remark on this clone: The sample carries other DNA sequences with the same CDR3. The rearrangement uses TRBV9 and TRBJ2-7; 9 bases agree with TRBD1. From germline, CDR1 is SGDLS and CDR2 YYNGEE. The trim removed 0 bases at V and 3 bases at J, leaving 4 bases unmatched. The CDR3 loop spans 15 amino acids. The chain's CDR3 is CASSVGGTGSYEQYF. The CDR3 coding sequence is TGTGCCAGCAGCGTAGGGGGGACAGGGAGCTACGAGCAGTACTTC.

The rearrangement uses TRBV2 and TRBJ2-3, with D perhaps given as TRBD1 or TRBD2 (5 bases each). The CDR3 is made up of 14 amino acids. CDR1 SNHLY and CDR2 FYNNEI come from the germline V gene. V lost 4 bases, J lost 6 bases, and 14 bases lay in between. The CDR3 loop reads CASSVGVNWDTQYF. CDR3 DNA sequence: TGTGCCAGCAGTGTGGGGGTCAACTGGGATACGCAGTATTTT.

The genes are TRBV5-6 and TRBJ2-4; a weak D match, TRBD2 (5 bases). The CDR3 contains 13 residues. V was cut by 4 bases and J by 6 bases, with 11 bases left in between. CDR1 is SGHDT and CDR2 is YYEEEE in the germline V gene. CDR3 coding DNA: TGTGCCAGCAGCCTTAGACGGGGAAACATTCAGTACTTC. Protein: CASSLRRGNIQYF. The complete variable domain, with remaining parts taken from reference TRBV5-6 and TRBJ2-4, reads DAGVTQSPTHLIKTRGQQVTLRCSPKSGHDTVSWYQQALGQGPQFIFQYYEEEERQRGNFPDRFSGHQFPNYSSELNVNALLLGDSALYLCASSLRRGNIQYFGAGTRLSVL.

The CDR3: CASSPGGDISGNTIYF. CDR3 DNA: TGTGCCAGCAGCCCGGGGGGGGACATCTCTGGAAACACCATATATTTT. This chain links TRBV5-4 with TRBJ1-3; D is perhaps TRBD1 (6 bases). The CDR3 extends over 16 amino acids. V was clipped by 4 bases and J by 0 bases, with 14 bases between them. Germline V lookup: CDR1 SGHNT, CDR2 YYREEE (reference sequence).

The chain carries TRBV11-2 and TRBJ2-7; 7 bases are shared with TRBD1. Germline CDR1 and CDR2: SGHAT and FQNNGV. V lost 0 bases, J lost 0 bases, and 8 bases stayed unmatched. The CDR3 spans 17 residues. CDR3 DNA: TGTGCCAGCAGCTTAGATCAGTGGACAGGCAGCTCCTACGAGCAGTACTTC. It translates to CASSLDQWTGSSYEQYF.

This rearrangement joins TRBV6-5 to TRBJ2-7; a weak D match, TRBD2 (5 bases). V was pared by 0 bases and J by 4 bases, with 13 bases between. The CDR3 runs 15 residues. Germline V gene lookup returns CDR1 MNHEY and CDR2 SVGAGI. The DNA for the CDR3 is TGTGCCAGCAGTTACTCGAACGGTCGCGGGTACGAGCAGTACTTC. Protein sequence: CASSYSNGRGYEQYF.

V and J are TRBV9 and TRBJ2-7; D possibly corresponds to TRBD1 (5 bases). With 4 bases removed from V and 5 bases from J, the gap between germline ends came to 19 bases. This CDR3 is built from 15 residues. Germline values: CDR1 SGDLS, CDR2 YYNGEE. The CDR3 protein is CASSPLQGTPHEQYF. The CDR3, as DNA: TGTGCCAGCAGCCCACTTCAGGGCACACCCCACGAGCAGTACTTC.

The chain couples TRBV6-5 to TRBJ2-7; D might be TRBD1 or TRBD2, each matching 6 bases. The CDR3 loop spans 14 amino acids. V shed 7 bases and J shed 1 base, with 14 bases lying between them. CDR1 and CDR2 (germline): MNHEY, SVGAGI. CDR3 amino acids: CASTRGGTSYEQYF. The CDR3 nucleotides are TGTGCCAGCACCAGGGGAGGCACTTCCTACGAGCAGTACTTC.

CDR3 coding DNA: TGTGCCAGCAGTAGGCCCAACACCGGGGAGCTGTTTTTT. This translates into CASSRPNTGELFF. This chain connects TRBV28 to TRBJ2-2; D remains unclear. V was clipped by 5 bases and J by 2 bases, with 6 bases between them. Germline lookup yields CDR1 MDHEN and CDR2 SYDVKM. This CDR3 is 13 amino acids long.

The chain couples TRBV25-1 to TRBJ2-2; a weak D match, TRBD1 (5 bases). This CDR3 is built from 15 residues. Looked up from germline, CDR1 is MGHDK and CDR2 is SYGVNS. V dropped 2 bases and J dropped 4 bases, with 11 bases sitting between them. The CDR3 sequence: CASSEQGLRTGELFF. The CDR3 DNA is TGTGCCAGCAGTGAACAGGGCCTACGCACCGGGGAGCTGTTTTTT.

The chain employs TRBV28 and TRBJ2-7; no firm D call. Germline V gene lookup returns CDR1 MDHEN and CDR2 SYDVKM. This CDR3 spans 14 amino acids. V lost 3 bases, J lost 6 bases, and 15 bases lay in between. Written as DNA, the CDR3 is TGTGCCAGCAGTTTTGGCCAGAAGCTCTCCGAGCAGTACTTC. Its translation: CASSFGQKLSEQYF.

The chain combines TRBV7-8 with TRBJ2-7; TRBD1 aligns across 7 bases. The junction had 5 bases not matched to a gene; V was cut back by 1 base and J by 2 bases. Germline assignment: CDR1 SGHVS and CDR2 FQNEAQ. The CDR3 sequence is 15 residues long. The CDR3 DNA is TGTGCCAGCAGCTTAGTCCAGGGGGAAACCTACGAGCAGTACTTC. Its translation is CASSLVQGETYEQYF.

The rearrangement uses TRBV7-9 and TRBJ2-1, with D unclear. Germline V CDR1 and CDR2: SEHNR, FQNEAQ (reference sequence). The length of the CDR3 is 13 residues. Trimming cost V 7 bases and J 8 bases, with 15 bases left between them. The CDR3 region is CASTSVAVDEQFF. In DNA, the CDR3 is TGTGCCAGCACCTCCGTCGCCGTCGATGAGCAGTTCTTC.

The chain uses TRBV29-1 and TRBJ1-3, with D uncertain. CDR3 size: 14 residues. Between the trimmed V and J ends, which lost 5 bases and 0 bases, there was a span of 11 bases. The V gene's germline CDR1 is SQVTM and CDR2 ANQGSEA. The CDR3 is CSVTTPYSGNTIYF. The CDR3 DNA is TGCAGCGTTACTACACCGTACTCTGGAAACACCATATATTTT.